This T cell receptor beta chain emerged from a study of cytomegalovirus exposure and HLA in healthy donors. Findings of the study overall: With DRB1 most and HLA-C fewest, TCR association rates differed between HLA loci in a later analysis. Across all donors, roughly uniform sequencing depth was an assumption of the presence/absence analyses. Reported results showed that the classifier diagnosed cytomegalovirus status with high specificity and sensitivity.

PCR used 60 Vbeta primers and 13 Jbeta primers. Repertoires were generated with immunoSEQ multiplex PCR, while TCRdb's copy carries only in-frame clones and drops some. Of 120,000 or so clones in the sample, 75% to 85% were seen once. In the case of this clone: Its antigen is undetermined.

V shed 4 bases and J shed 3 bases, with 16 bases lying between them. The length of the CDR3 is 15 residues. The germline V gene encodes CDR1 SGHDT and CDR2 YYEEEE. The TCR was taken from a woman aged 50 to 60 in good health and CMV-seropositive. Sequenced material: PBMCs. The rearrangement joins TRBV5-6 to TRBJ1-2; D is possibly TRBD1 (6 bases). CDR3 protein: CASSTRGGAYYGYTF. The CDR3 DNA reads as TGTGCCAGCAGCACTAGGGGGGGTGCCTACTATGGCTACACCTTC.